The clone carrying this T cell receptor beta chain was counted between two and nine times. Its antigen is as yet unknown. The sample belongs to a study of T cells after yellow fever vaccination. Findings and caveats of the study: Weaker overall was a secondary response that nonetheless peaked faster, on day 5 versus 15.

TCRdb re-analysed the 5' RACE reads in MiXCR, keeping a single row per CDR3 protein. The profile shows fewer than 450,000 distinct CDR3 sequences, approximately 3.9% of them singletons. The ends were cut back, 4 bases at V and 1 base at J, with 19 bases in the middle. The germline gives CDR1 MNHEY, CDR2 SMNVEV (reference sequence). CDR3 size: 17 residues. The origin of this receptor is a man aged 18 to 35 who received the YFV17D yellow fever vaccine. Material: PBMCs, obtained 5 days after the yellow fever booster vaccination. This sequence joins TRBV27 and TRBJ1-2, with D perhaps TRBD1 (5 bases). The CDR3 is CASSSPRPGVGNYGYTF. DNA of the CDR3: TGTGCCAGCAGTTCCCCTCGCCCGGGGGTTGGTAACTATGGCTACACCTTC.